The T cell receptor beta chain under discussion was sequenced for a study of T cells after posttransplantation cyclophosphamide (TCRdb year 2016). In terms of the full investigation: Using TRB sequencing, the study followed how the T cell repertoire reconstituted after myeloablative bone marrow transplantation in which posttransplantation cyclophosphamide served as GVHD prophylaxis. Samples from about 33 PTCy-treated patients and roughly 17 related bone marrow donors of those patients were subjected to antigen receptor sequencing. Blood from all 35 or so PTCy patients with 1-year posttransplant specimens was subjected to TRB sequencing. In 3 patients, up to roughly 3 additional blood samples taken between 2 and 5.2 years after transplant also underwent TRB sequencing, as did pretransplant blood from 4 patients. TRA and TRB clonality were tightly correlated in about ten samples, so subsequent TCR analyses focused on TRB only. Public TRB sequences were queried against a database of over 3,000 sequences associated with responses to pathogens, tumor antigens, self-antigens and alloantigens. The research as a whole found: Across approximately 45 patients, TRB clonality was highly associated with recipient CMV seropositivity and CMV reactivation, and PTCy diversity was similar to diversity in CNI/methotrexate controls. Donor-recipient similarity was low at 1-2 months but increased during the first year, and donor CD8+ memory clones often dominated later blood repertoires. The TRB repertoires of T cells infiltrating skin or the GI tract showed only limited overlap with the TRB repertoires found in blood.

Reading the label with the study, this specimen's treatment or condition is: high-dose cyclophosphamide on days +3 and +4 as single-agent GVHD prophylaxis. Busulfan and fludarabine conditioning, a related or unrelated marrow graft, and cyclophosphamide on days +3 and +4 were given to PTCy patients. PTCy-treated patients were drawn from a prospective multi-institutional clinical trial. Peripheral blood and bone marrow mononuclear cells were isolated by Ficoll-Hypaque density centrifugation and cryopreserved. The CDR3 contains 14 residues, cysteine and phenylalanine counted. The kept DNA is CDR3 alone, 42 bases in frame from the first base. CDR1 and CDR2 are read off the germline V gene (reference sequence) as MNHEY and SMNVEV. A distance of 10 bases separates the germline ends of V and J, which lose 5 bases and 2 bases respectively. Genomic DNA was the input for TRB sequencing, which was run either with the immunoSEQ assay at survey resolution or with the hsTCRB kit. The source study handled its data this way. Initial read processing used immunoSEQ software, and repertoire analyses used the LymphoSeq R package. Clonality was computed as 1 minus normalized Shannon entropy; Gini coefficient was also calculated for each TRB dataset. To infer phenotypes in unsorted samples, TRB sequences from sorted subsets of the recipient or donor were mapped onto the unsorted samples of the same recipient. This is the immuneACCESS table as TCRdb keeps it, with only in-frame sequences that have V and J called. A part of the clones is gone; compared with another copy, unresolved V genes explain less than half, and the rest is unexplained. The V and J calls and the clone size are those of that table, but D and trimming were determined from the DNA. Here the sample lists 15,000 to 20,000 clones, none seen once only. Approximately 0.5% of the sample is taken by the ten largest.

This clone has at least ten counts. What antigen it recognizes has not been identified. No clone much larger than this one lies a single base away; base qualities are absent. The receptor chain draws on TRBV27 and TRBJ1-5, with TRBD1 perhaps the D gene, on 5 matching bases. This TCR derives from a female patient under 45 who received an allogeneic stem cell transplant from a related donor, was CMV-positive, and had no GVHD. Some T cells seen after a transplant may have their origin in the graft donor. The source was PBMCs, collected after allogeneic stem cell transplant with posttransplant cyclophosphamide. Here the CDR3 is given as CASSQGWGNQPQHF. The bases read TGTGCCAGCAGTCAGGGTTGGGGCAATCAGCCCCAGCATTTT.